The next 32 T cell receptor beta chains were all read from a single sample in a study of early T cells in non-severe SARS-CoV-2 infection. MiXCR, applied by TCRdb to the 5' RACE reads, yields one record per CDR3 protein. The sample comprises 53,000 or so distinct CDR3 sequences, about 9.8% of which are singletons, and about 8.3% rests with the top ten. The material sequenced was whole blood. These receptors were collected from an adult who was a healthcare worker with PCR-confirmed SARS-CoV-2 infection or an uninfected control (not recorded which).

This chain links TRBV5-6 with TRBJ2-5; 12 nucleotides line up with TRBD1. The trim removed 4 bases at V and 0 bases at J, leaving 10 bases unmatched. The CDR3 is 18 residues long. Germline lookup yields CDR1 SGHDT and CDR2 YYEEEE. CDR3: CASSPGTGGWMYQETQYF. For the CDR3, the DNA is TGTGCCAGCAGCCCCGGGACAGGGGGCTGGATGTACCAAGAGACCCAGTACTTC.

The table lists this clonotype with many counts. The chain combines TRBV7-6 with TRBJ2-3; TRBD2 matches 8 bases. CDR1 and CDR2 from the germline V gene are SGHVS and FNYEAQ. Losses at the gene ends were 2 bases for V and 4 bases for J; bases not matched to a gene: 5. The CDR3 loop spans 15 amino acids. Here the CDR3 reads CASSLYGGGADTQYF. Here the CDR3 DNA reads TGTGCCAGCAGCTTATACGGGGGGGGCGCAGATACGCAGTATTTT. The full variable domain, completed using reference TRBV7-6 and TRBJ2-3, is GAGVSQSPRYKVTKRGQDVALRCDPISGHVSLYWYRQALGQGPEFLTYFNYEAQQDKSGLPNDRFSAERPEGSISTLTIQRTEQRDSAMYRCASSLYGGGADTQYFGPGTRLTVL.

This chain connects TRBV4-1 to TRBJ1-6; a weak D match, TRBD1 (5 bases). This CDR3 region has 17 residues. The germline gives CDR1 MGHRA, CDR2 YSYEKL. The V gene lost 4 bases and the J gene lost 3 bases, with 16 bases spanning the gap. CDR3 loop: CASSREVGRLYNSPLHF. The CDR3, as DNA: TGCGCCAGCAGCCGCGAGGTGGGACGGCTCTATAATTCACCCCTCCACTTT.

This clonotype was found many times. V and J are TRBV18 and TRBJ2-5, with 7 nucleotides matching TRBD2. Germline V gene sequence: CDR1 KGHSH, CDR2 LQKENI. There are 13 residues in the CDR3. With V trimmed by 3 bases and J by 3 bases, 1 base remained unmatched. CDR3 sequence reads: CASSPGLEETQYF. CDR3 in DNA: TGTGCCAGCTCACCCGGACTAGAAGAGACCCAGTACTTC.

V and J are TRBV5-4 and TRBJ2-3; D is perhaps TRBD1 (6 bases). CDR1 SGHNT and CDR2 YYREEE come from the germline V gene (reference sequence). The CDR3 is 12 residues long. Trimming pared 4 bases from V and 8 bases from J, leaving 11 bases between. The CDR3 DNA reads as TGTGCCAGCAGCCTACAGGGCCCTACGCAGTATTTT. This codes for CASSLQGPTQYF.

In its sample, this clonotype was seen many times. V gene TRBV7-9 combines with J gene TRBJ2-1; D is unclear. CDR1 SEHNR and CDR2 FQNEAQ come from the germline V gene (reference sequence). Trimming pared 7 bases from V and 9 bases from J, leaving 16 bases between. The CDR3 sequence is 13 residues long. This CDR3 is CASTPDRWTEQFF. DNA for the CDR3: TGTGCCAGCACCCCGGACCGTTGGACTGAGCAGTTCTTC.

The chain recombines TRBV10-2 with TRBJ2-2; perhaps TRBD1 as D (5 bases). This CDR3 has 13 residues. Trimming pared 6 bases from V and 2 bases from J, leaving 7 bases between. The germline gives CDR1 WSHSY, CDR2 SAAADI. The CDR3 region is CASRDTNTGELFF. CDR3 nucleotide sequence: TGCGCCAGCAGGGACACTAACACCGGGGAGCTGTTTTTT.

J is TRBJ2-1 and V is TRBV11-3; D is ambiguous. The CDR3 length is 14 residues. Germline CDR1 reads SGHNT; CDR2 reads YENEEA. V was pared by 4 bases and J by 3 bases, with 10 bases between. The CDR3 region is CASSSGRNYNEQFF. The CDR3 coding sequence is TGTGCCAGCAGCTCTGGACGGAACTACAATGAGCAGTTCTTC.

This clonotype was counted ten times or more. The V and J genes are TRBV7-2 and TRBJ2-7; 10 bases are a match to TRBD2. The CDR3 length is 15 residues. Germline CDR1 reads SGHTA; CDR2 reads FQGNSA. Trimming took 1 base from V and 7 from J; bases not matched to a gene: 7. CDR3 region: CASSLEASGRWEQYF. DNA for the CDR3: TGTGCCAGCAGCTTAGAGGCTAGCGGGAGATGGGAGCAGTACTTC.

This clonotype has at least ten counts. The chain recombines TRBV20-1 with TRBJ2-4; possibly TRBD2 for D (6 bases). Germline V gives CDR1 DFQATT, CDR2 SNEGSKA (reference sequence). The CDR3 is made up of 14 amino acids. V dropped 6 bases and J dropped 6 bases, with 18 bases sitting between them. The CDR3 region is CSANPRAGRNIQYF. The CDR3 nucleotides read TGCAGTGCCAACCCCAGGGCGGGAAGAAACATTCAGTACTTC.

This clonotype was seen many times. The V and J genes are TRBV7-8 and TRBJ1-1; D uncertain. Germline CDR1 and CDR2: SGHVS and FQNEAQ. Trimming took off 2 bases at V and 4 bases at J, with 8 bases between the two ends. This CDR3 has 13 residues. The CDR3 here is CASSLRLATEAFF. CDR3 nucleotide sequence: TGTGCCAGCAGCTTAAGATTAGCCACTGAAGCTTTCTTT.

This clonotype has at least ten counts. The rearrangement links TRBV3-1 to TRBJ2-1; TRBD2 aligns across 13 bases. This CDR3 spans 18 amino acids. J gave up 1 base and V 4 bases, and 7 bases lay outside the gene matches. CDR1 and CDR2 (germline): LGHDT, YNNKEL (reference sequence). DNA of the CDR3: TGTGCCAGCAGCCCCGAACTAGCGGGAGGGCCTTCCTACAATGAGCAGTTCTTC. Translating gives CASSPELAGGPSYNEQFF.

In this sample, this clonotype turned up many times. V usage is TRBV7-2 and J usage is TRBJ2-7; the D gene could be TRBD1 or TRBD2 (5 bases each). This CDR3 spans 13 amino acids. Germline V lookup: CDR1 SGHTA, CDR2 FQGNSA. V lost 2 bases and J 7 bases, leaving 12 bases between the germline ends. DNA of the CDR3: TGTGCCAGCAGCTTATGGGACGGTAGGGAGCAGTACTTC. Translating gives CASSLWDGREQYF.

This clonotype was seen a handful of times. This rearrangement joins TRBV28 to TRBJ2-2; no firm D call. Germline CDR1 reads MDHEN; CDR2 reads SYDVKM. The CDR3 runs to 13 residues. Trimming stripped 5 bases from V and 6 bases from J, with 10 bases between. The DNA of the CDR3 is TGTGCCAGCAGTCGAAGTTTACCCGGGGAGCTGTTTTTT. Amino acid sequence: CASSRSLPGELFF.

This clonotype was seen many times. J is TRBJ2-3 and V is TRBV10-1, with 12 bases matching TRBD2. The CDR3 loop spans 16 amino acids. V lost 5 bases and J lost 4; bases outside the gene matches: 7. Germline CDR1 reads WNHNN; CDR2 reads SYGVQD (reference sequence). The chain's CDR3 is CASSPSRTSGADTQYF. The CDR3 nucleotides read TGCGCCAGCAGTCCCTCCAGGACTAGCGGGGCAGATACGCAGTATTTT.

The chain uses TRBV7-2 and TRBJ1-1; no clear D. Germline CDR1 SGHTA, CDR2 FQGNSA. The CDR3 contains 12 residues. V lost 5 bases to trimming and J lost 8 bases, with 12 bases between them. The CDR3 protein is CASSPLAPEAFF. DNA of the CDR3: TGTGCCAGCAGCCCATTGGCACCCGAAGCTTTCTTT.

This clonotype came up many times. V is TRBV7-9 and J is TRBJ2-5, with a tentative D call TRBD2 (5 bases). The CDR3 sequence is 15 residues long. CDR1 and CDR2 (germline): SEHNR, FQNEAQ (reference sequence). Trimming removed 8 bases from V and 5 bases from J, with 21 bases in between. The CDR3 loop reads CASAPDWTMVETQYF. CDR3 coding DNA: TGTGCCAGCGCCCCGGACTGGACCATGGTGGAGACCCAGTACTTC.

J is TRBJ2-7 and V is TRBV6-1; 9 bases are a match to TRBD2. The V segment lost 7 bases and the J segment 3 bases; nucleotides outside the gene matches: 7. Germline V gene lookup returns CDR1 MNHNS and CDR2 SASEGT. The length of the CDR3 is 14 residues. The CDR3 here is CASIGLAGNYEQYF. Written as DNA, the CDR3 is TGTGCCAGCATCGGGCTAGCGGGAAACTACGAGCAGTACTTC.

This clonotype has just a few counts. This chain uses TRBV29-1 with TRBJ2-1, with 7 bases aligning to TRBD1. The CDR3 runs to 13 residues. The trim removed 8 bases at V and 3 bases at J, leaving 7 bases unmatched. Germline CDR1 is SQVTM and CDR2 is ANQGSEA. The CDR3 loop is CSSRTGVYNEQFF. The CDR3 region has the DNA TGCAGCTCTCGGACAGGAGTCTACAATGAGCAGTTCTTC.

This clonotype appeared many times. In DNA, the CDR3 is TGTGCCAGCAGCGGCAATGAGCAGTTCTTC. Its protein product is CASSGNEQFF. The chain is built from TRBV9 and TRBJ2-1; D gene uncertain. V was pared by 3 bases and J by 6 bases, with 1 base between. The germline V gene has CDR1 SGDLS and CDR2 YYNGEE. The CDR3 has 10 amino acids.

This clonotype was observed at least ten times. CDR3 in amino acids: CASSLSGLLAAPSYNEQFF. CDR3 nucleotide sequence: TGTGCCAGCAGTTTATCAGGGCTGCTAGCGGCCCCCTCCTACAATGAGCAGTTCTTC. The J gene is TRBJ2-1, the V gene TRBV27; 7 bases are a match to TRBD2. CDR3 length: 19 residues. Germline V gene data show CDR1 as MNHEY and CDR2 as SMNVEV (reference sequence). The trim removed 0 bases at V and 0 bases at J, leaving 11 bases unmatched.

This clonotype was seen many times. This chain uses TRBV6-6 with TRBJ2-5, with TRBD2 matching over 11 bases. J gave up 3 bases and V 3 bases, and 9 bases lay outside the gene matches. Germline CDR1 is MNHNY and CDR2 is SVGAGI (reference sequence). The CDR3 runs to 17 residues. The CDR3 is CASSYYSGRDDKETQYF. The CDR3 nucleotides read TGTGCCAGCAGTTATTATAGCGGGAGGGACGACAAAGAGACCCAGTACTTC.

This clonotype occurred many times. The chain recombines TRBV5-1 with TRBJ2-1; TRBD2 aligns across 8 bases. Germline assignment: CDR1 SGHRS and CDR2 YFSETQ. This CDR3 has 14 residues. Trimming removed 9 bases from V and 8 bases from J; junction bases left unmatched: 13. The CDR3 nucleotides read TGCGCCATCGTCCTCCGACTAGCGACCGATGAGCAGTTCTTC. Protein product: CAIVLRLATDEQFF.

This clonotype was found a few times. The chain uses TRBV9 and TRBJ2-1; no definite D call. CDR3 length: 12 residues. Germline CDR1 and CDR2: SGDLS and YYNGEE. Trimming left V 1 base short and J 3 bases short, with 2 bases between. Here the CDR3 reads CASSVNYNEQFF. The CDR3 region has the DNA TGTGCCAGCAGCGTAAACTACAATGAGCAGTTCTTC.

The chain is built from TRBV28 and TRBJ2-2, with TRBD2 matching 13 bases. The CDR3 has 19 residues. CDR1 and CDR2 from the germline V gene are MDHEN and SYDVKM. With 3 bases clipped from V and 1 base from J, the junction kept 8 bases outside the gene matches. The CDR3 reads CASSFVTSGRALNTGELFF. CDR3 DNA sequence: TGTGCCAGCAGTTTCGTCACTAGCGGGAGGGCCCTGAACACCGGGGAGCTGTTTTTT.

This clonotype was seen at least ten times. V and J are TRBV20-1 and TRBJ2-7; the match to TRBD1 covers 7 bases. The CDR3 is 13 amino acids. The germline gives CDR1 DFQATT, CDR2 SNEGSKA (reference sequence). V lost 5 bases to trimming and J lost 0 bases; unmatched junction nucleotides: 4. The DNA for the CDR3 is TGCAGTGCTTGGACAGGTAGCTCCTACGAGCAGTACTTC. It yields the protein CSAWTGSSYEQYF.

This clonotype was observed at least ten times. The J gene is TRBJ2-7, the V gene TRBV5-1; D unresolved. CDR1 SGHRS and CDR2 YFSETQ come from the germline V gene. The CDR3 totals 12 residues. Trimming left V 0 bases short and J 6 bases short, with 7 bases between. Here the CDR3 reads CASSLEAAEQYF. Written as DNA, the CDR3 is TGCGCCAGCAGCTTGGAGGCAGCCGAGCAGTACTTC. The complete variable domain, with remaining parts taken from reference TRBV5-1 and TRBJ2-7, reads KAGVTQTPRYLIKTRGQQVTLSCSPISGHRSVSWYQQTPGQGLQFLFEYFSETQRNKGNFPGRFSGRQFSNSRSEMNVSTLELGDSALYLCASSLEAAEQYFGPGTRLTVT.

The sample holds many counts of this clonotype. The J gene is TRBJ2-7, the V gene TRBV11-2; 13 nucleotides agree with TRBD2. The CDR3 totals 15 residues. Germline V gene lookup returns CDR1 SGHAT and CDR2 FQNNGV. V gave up 3 bases and J gave up 2 bases; unmatched junction bases: 1. CDR3 sequence (DNA): TGTGCCAGCAGCTTGGGACTAGCGGGGACCTACGAGCAGTACTTC. It codes for CASSLGLAGTYEQYF.

There are a few counts of this clonotype. The rearrangement uses TRBV4-1 and TRBJ2-1; tentative D call: TRBD2 (6 bases). CDR1 is MGHRA and CDR2 is YSYEKL in the germline V gene. CDR3 size: 14 residues. V lost 5 bases to trimming and J lost 5 bases, with 13 bases between them. For the CDR3, the DNA is TGCGCCAGCAGCTGGGTGGGAGGTAACAATGAGCAGTTCTTC. This gives the protein CASSWVGGNNEQFF.

This clonotype was seen a few times. CDR3 sequence: CASSRLRDRGYEQYF. The CDR3 nucleotides are TGTGCCAGCAGCCGACTCCGGGACAGGGGTTACGAGCAGTACTTC. The chain carries TRBV7-9 and TRBJ2-7; 10 bases align to TRBD1. The V and J ends lost 5 bases and 4 bases, in that order; junction bases with no gene match: 8. CDR1 is SEHNR, CDR2 FQNEAQ, per germline (reference sequence). The CDR3 is 15 amino acids. The whole variable domain, filled in from reference TRBV7-9 and TRBJ2-7, reads DTGVSQNPRHKITKRGQNVTFRCDPISEHNRLYWYRQTLGQGPEFLTYFQNEAQLEKSRLLSDRFSAERPKGSFSTLEIQRTEQGDSAMYLCASSRLRDRGYEQYFGPGTRLTVT.

The chain carries TRBV28 and TRBJ1-2, with D unclear. Germline values: CDR1 MDHEN, CDR2 SYDVKM. This CDR3 has 11 residues. The V end lost 3 bases, the J end lost 6 bases, and 5 bases lay between the germline ends. CDR3 loop: CASSFFDGYTF. The CDR3 bases are TGTGCCAGCAGTTTCTTCGATGGCTACACCTTC.

This clonotype was observed a handful of times. The rearrangement links TRBV29-1 to TRBJ1-2; 7 bases align to TRBD1. The germline CDR1 and CDR2 sequences are SQVTM and ANQGSEA. This CDR3 is 12 amino acids long. Losses at the gene ends were 6 bases for V and 0 bases for J; bases not matched to a gene: 1. CDR3 nucleotides: TGCAGCGTCCAGGGGGCTAACTATGGCTACACCTTC. This gives the protein CSVQGANYGYTF.